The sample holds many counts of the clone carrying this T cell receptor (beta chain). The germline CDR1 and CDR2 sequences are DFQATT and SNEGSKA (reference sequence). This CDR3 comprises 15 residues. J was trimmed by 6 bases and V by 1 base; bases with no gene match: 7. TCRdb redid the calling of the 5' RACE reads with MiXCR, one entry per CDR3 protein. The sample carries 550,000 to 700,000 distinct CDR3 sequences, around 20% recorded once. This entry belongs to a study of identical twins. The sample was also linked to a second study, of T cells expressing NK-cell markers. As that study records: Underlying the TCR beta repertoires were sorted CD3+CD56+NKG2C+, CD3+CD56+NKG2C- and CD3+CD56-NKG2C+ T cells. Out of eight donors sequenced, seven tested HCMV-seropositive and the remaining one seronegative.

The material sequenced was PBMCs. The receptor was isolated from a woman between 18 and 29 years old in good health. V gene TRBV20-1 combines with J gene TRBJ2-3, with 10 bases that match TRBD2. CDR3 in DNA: TGCAGTGCTAGAGTAGCGGGGGGTGAGGTGGATACGCAGTATTTT. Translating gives CSARVAGGEVDTQYF.